This is a list of T cell receptor beta chains from one sample in a study of blood T cell repertoires in COVID-19. Measured with immunoSEQ multiplex PCR; TCRdb has only the in-frame clones, and not every one. The data show hundreds of thousands of clones, with under 90% seen just once and about 5% held by the top ten. Source material: PBMCs or T cells enriched from blood (not recorded which). Receptor source: a man aged 55-75 years who had recovered from COVID-19. Both conserved end residues are part of each CDR3. Each record gives: CDR3 protein, CDR3 DNA, D gene, J gene, V gene, clone size. A D gene is named only where the DNA matches it firmly. Not every row has a clone size; where given, it reads once, few, many or a size class.

CASSKPGQGENTIYF,TGTGCCAGCAGCAAACCGGGACAGGGGGAGAACACCATATATTTT,TRBD1,TRBJ1-3,TRBV5-4,few
CASSQHGDRVYNEQFF,TGCGCCAGCAGCCAACATGGGGACAGGGTGTACAATGAGCAGTTCTTC,TRBD1,TRBJ2-1,TRBV4-3,NA
CASSSRPGTSGTHRETQYF,TGTGCCAGCAGCTCCAGACCCGGGACTAGCGGGACGCACCGAGAGACCCAGTACTTC,TRBD2,TRBJ2-5,TRBV7-2,NA
CASSDSGTPDQPQHF,TGTGCCAGCAGTGACAGCGGGACACCAGATCAGCCCCAGCATTTT,NA,TRBJ1-5,TRBV6-1,NA
CSVGMGQGAQPQHF,TGCAGCGTTGGAATGGGCCAGGGGGCCCAGCCCCAGCATTTT,TRBD1,TRBJ1-5,TRBV29-1,NA
CASSSRTSAADTQYF,TGCGCCAGCAGCTCCCGGACTAGCGCAGCAGATACGCAGTATTTT,TRBD2,TRBJ2-3,TRBV5-1,NA
CASSPIGLAGVYEQYF,TGTGCCAGCAGTCCAATCGGACTAGCGGGAGTCTACGAGCAGTACTTC,TRBD2,TRBJ2-7,TRBV28,NA
CASSLGGQGPDTQYF,TGTGCCAGCAGTTTAGGCGGACAGGGCCCAGATACGCAGTATTTT,TRBD1,TRBJ2-3,TRBV28,NA
CASSPAQGAQETQYF,TGTGCCAGCAGTCCTGCCCAGGGGGCGCAGGAGACCCAGTACTTC,TRBD1,TRBJ2-5,TRBV28,NA
CAISEAGGLYNEQFF,TGTGCCATCAGTGAGGCGGGAGGTTTATACAATGAGCAGTTCTTC,TRBD2,TRBJ2-1,TRBV10-3,NA
CASSFIGEVYGYTF,TGTGCCAGCAGCTTCATCGGGGAAGTCTATGGCTACACCTTC,NA,TRBJ1-2,TRBV7-2,NA
CATSRDRFDSSSGNTIYF,TGTGCCACCAGCAGAGATAGATTTGACAGTAGCTCTGGAAACACCATATATTTT,NA,TRBJ1-3,TRBV15,NA
CAMGGAVNTEAFF,TGTGCCATGGGTGGGGCGGTGAACACTGAAGCTTTCTTT,NA,TRBJ1-1,TRBV6-6,NA
CASSYFLAMAGELFF,TGTGCCAGCAGTTACTTTCTCGCTATGGCCGGGGAGCTGTTTTTT,NA,TRBJ2-2,TRBV6-5,once
CASSPLDRGTEAFF,TGTGCCAGCTCACCACTAGACAGGGGAACTGAAGCTTTCTTT,TRBD1,TRBJ1-1,TRBV18,NA
CASSYFRDRGLYEQYF,TGTGCCAGCAGTTACTTCCGGGACAGGGGGCTTTACGAGCAGTACTTC,TRBD1,TRBJ2-7,TRBV6-5,NA
CASSSSGQAYYGYTF,TGTGCCAGTAGTTCCTCGGGACAGGCCTACTATGGCTACACCTTC,TRBD1,TRBJ1-2,TRBV19,few
CAISDTSGRALDTQYF,TGTGCCATCAGTGACACTAGCGGGAGGGCCTTAGATACGCAGTATTTT,TRBD2,TRBJ2-3,TRBV10-3,NA
CASSQAGGGRTQYF,TGCGCCAGCAGCCAAGCGGGAGGCGGCCGTACGCAGTATTTT,TRBD2,TRBJ2-3,TRBV4-1,NA
CASSQGTADSNQPQHF,TGTGCCAGCAGCCAAGGGACAGCCGATAGCAATCAGCCCCAGCATTTT,TRBD1,TRBJ1-5,TRBV7-2,NA
CASRRGPEQYF,TGTGCCAGCAGGAGGGGGCCCGAGCAGTACTTC,TRBD1,TRBJ2-7,TRBV25-1,NA
CASSLRGQGQETQYF,TGTGCCAGCAGCCTCCGTGGACAGGGCCAAGAGACCCAGTACTTC,TRBD1,TRBJ2-5,TRBV6-5,NA
CASSFGAGGNQPQHF,TGTGCCAGCAGTTTCGGCGCGGGGGGAAATCAGCCCCAGCATTTT,NA,TRBJ1-5,TRBV28,NA
CASSGTGTRAYEQYF,TGCGCCAGCAGCGGAACCGGGACTAGGGCCTACGAGCAGTACTTC,TRBD2,TRBJ2-7,TRBV5-1,NA